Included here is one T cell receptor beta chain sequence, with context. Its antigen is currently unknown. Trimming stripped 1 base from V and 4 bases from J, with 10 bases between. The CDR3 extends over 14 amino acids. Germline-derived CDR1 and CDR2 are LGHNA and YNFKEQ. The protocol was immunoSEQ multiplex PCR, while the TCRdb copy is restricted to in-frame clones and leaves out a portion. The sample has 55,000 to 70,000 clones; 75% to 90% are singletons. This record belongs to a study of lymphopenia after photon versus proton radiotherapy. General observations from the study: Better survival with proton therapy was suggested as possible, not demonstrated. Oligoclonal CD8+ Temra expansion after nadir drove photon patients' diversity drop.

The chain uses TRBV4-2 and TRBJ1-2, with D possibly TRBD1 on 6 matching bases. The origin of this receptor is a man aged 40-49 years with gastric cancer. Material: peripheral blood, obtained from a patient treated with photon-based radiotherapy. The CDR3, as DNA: TGTGCCAGCAGCCAAGTAGGGGGGACCTATGGCTACACCTTC. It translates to CASSQVGGTYGYTF.